The 15 T cell receptor beta chains below come from one sample, sequenced in a study of T cell responses to AZD1222 COVID-19 vaccine. Using immunoSEQ multiplex PCR, the repertoire was profiled, and TCRdb retains in-frame clones only, with some absent. The sample has about 93,000 clones; nearly 90% are singletons. The input for sequencing was peripheral blood, taken on day 0 of MenACWY control vaccination. These receptors originate from an adult in good health.

This clone appeared a single time. The rearrangement uses TRBV7-2 and TRBJ2-7; 8 nucleotides match TRBD2. The CDR3 extends over 17 amino acids. Germline values: CDR1 SGHTA, CDR2 FQGNSA. Unmatched junction bases numbered 10, after V lost 3 bases and J lost 0 bases. The CDR3 DNA reads as TGTGCCAGCAGCTTGGTGTCGGGGGGGGCTCTCTCCTACGAGCAGTACTTC. Translated: CASSLVSGGALSYEQYF.

The chain couples TRBV9 to TRBJ2-7, with D perhaps matching TRBD1 or TRBD2 (5 bases each). V shed 0 bases and J shed 6 bases, with 13 bases lying between them. CDR1 is SGDLS and CDR2 is YYNGEE in the germline V gene. The length of the CDR3 is 14 residues. CDR3 residues: CASSVEGTFSEQYF. In DNA, the CDR3 is TGTGCCAGCAGCGTAGAGGGGACCTTCAGCGAGCAGTACTTC.

This clone was seen a handful of times. This chain joins TRBV4-2 and TRBJ1-4, with TRBD1 matching 9 bases. V lost 0 bases, J lost 8 bases, and 7 bases stayed unmatched. This CDR3 contains 16 residues. Germline V CDR1 and CDR2: LGHNA, YNFKEQ. The CDR3 region is CASSQDSPGTGEKLFF. The CDR3 coding sequence is TGTGCCAGCAGCCAAGACTCACCCGGGACAGGGGAAAAACTGTTTTTT.

The chain joins TRBV6-5 to TRBJ1-2; tentative D call: TRBD1 (5 bases). This CDR3 comprises 13 residues. From germline, CDR1 is MNHEY and CDR2 SVGAGI. Trimming left V 8 bases short and J 4 bases short, with 14 bases between. As DNA, the CDR3 is TGTGCCAGCTCGAGGGGCGAGATCTATGGCTACACCTTC. It codes for CASSRGEIYGYTF.

The CDR3 here is CASRGRGTDTQYF. CDR3 bases: TGTGCCAGCAGGGGGAGGGGCACAGATACGCAGTATTTT. The chain joins TRBV5-6 to TRBJ2-3; 7 nucleotides agree with TRBD2. V was clipped by 5 bases and J by 1 base; unmatched bases: 1. The germline V gene has CDR1 SGHDT and CDR2 YYEEEE. The CDR3 has 13 residues. Based on the CDR3 plus reference TRBV5-6 and TRBJ2-3, the full variable domain is DAGVTQSPTHLIKTRGQQVTLRCSPKSGHDTVSWYQQALGQGPQFIFQYYEEEERQRGNFPDRFSGHQFPNYSSELNVNALLLGDSALYLCASRGRGTDTQYFGPGTRLTVL.

This clone was counted a single time. The rearrangement links TRBV27 to TRBJ1-5; D is unresolved. Trimming cost V 5 bases and J 2 bases, with 13 bases left between them. Germline CDR1 reads MNHEY; CDR2 reads SMNVEV (reference sequence). This CDR3 has 15 residues. The CDR3 protein is CASSSDPAGNQPQHF. In nucleotides, the CDR3 is TGTGCCAGCAGTAGTGATCCAGCGGGCAATCAGCCCCAGCATTTT.

The genes are TRBV11-2 and TRBJ2-7; D might be TRBD2 (5 bases). This CDR3 has 14 amino acids. The V gene's germline CDR1 is SGHAT and CDR2 FQNNGV. The ends were cut back, 1 base at V and 3 bases at J, with 10 bases in the middle. The DNA for the CDR3 is TGTGCCAGCAGCTTAGGAGGGAATTTCTACGAGCAGTACTTC. It is translated as CASSLGGNFYEQYF. Filled out from reference TRBV11-2 and TRBJ2-7, the complete variable domain reads EAGVAQSPRYKIIEKRQSVAFWCNPISGHATLYWYQQILGQGPKLLIQFQNNGVVDDSQLPKDRFSAERLKGVDSTLKIQPAKLEDSAVYLCASSLGGNFYEQYFGPGTRLTVT.

V gene TRBV19 combines with J gene TRBJ1-5, with D maybe TRBD1 (5 bases). Germline loops: CDR1 LNHDA, CDR2 SQIVND (reference sequence). V lost 9 bases and J lost 5, with 17 bases in between. The length of the CDR3 is 14 residues. CDR3: CASWGRMRDQPQHF. The CDR3 bases are TGTGCCAGCTGGGGGAGAATGCGGGATCAGCCCCAGCATTTT.

This rearrangement joins TRBV7-2 to TRBJ2-5, with TRBD1 matching over 7 bases. The V segment lost 6 bases and the J segment 3 bases; nucleotides outside the gene matches: 7. CDR3 length: 14 amino acids. Germline CDR1 reads SGHTA; CDR2 reads FQGNSA. The CDR3 protein is CASSRLQGKETQYF. The CDR3 DNA follows: TGTGCCAGCAGTCGCTTACAGGGGAAAGAGACCCAGTACTTC.

This chain uses TRBV27 with TRBJ1-6, with 8 nucleotides matching TRBD1. This CDR3 comprises 14 residues. With V trimmed by 5 bases and J by 7 bases, 4 bases remained unmatched. Germline CDR1 reads MNHEY; CDR2 reads SMNVEV (reference sequence). The CDR3 loop is CASSPGQANSPLHF. CDR3 in DNA: TGTGCCAGCAGTCCGGGACAGGCCAATTCACCCCTCCACTTT.

DNA for the CDR3: TGCAGTGCTAGTCTAGCCCACTATGGCTACACCTTC. It is translated as CSASLAHYGYTF. The chain recombines TRBV20-1 with TRBJ1-2; D not certain. This CDR3 spans 12 amino acids. The germline gives CDR1 DFQATT, CDR2 SNEGSKA (reference sequence). Deletions cut 3 bases from V and 3 bases from J, with 8 bases between.

V and J are TRBV4-1 and TRBJ2-5, with TRBD1 matching over 7 bases. V was clipped by 4 bases and J by 2 bases; unmatched bases: 10. Germline V gene data show CDR1 as MGHRA and CDR2 as YSYEKL. This CDR3 is 16 amino acids long. In DNA form, the CDR3 reads TGCGCCAGCAGCCCGACATACCCGGGACAGCAAGAGACCCAGTACTTC. Its translation: CASSPTYPGQQETQYF.

The rearrangement joins TRBV7-6 to TRBJ2-1; 14 bases map to TRBD2. Germline CDR1 and CDR2: SGHVS and FNYEAQ. The length of the CDR3 is 17 residues. The V segment lost 5 bases and the J segment 5 bases; nucleotides outside the gene matches: 8. The DNA for the CDR3 is TGTGCCAGCAGCCCGACGACTAGCGGGGGGGCGAACAATGAGCAGTTCTTC. It specifies CASSPTTSGGANNEQFF.

This chain uses TRBV7-3 with TRBJ2-7; 10 positions agree with TRBD1. V gave up 5 bases and J gave up 0 bases; unmatched junction bases: 7. Germline CDR1 is SGHTA and CDR2 is FQGTGA. The CDR3 is 16 amino acids. CDR3 amino acids: CASSRDRGTLSYEQYF. In nucleotides, the CDR3 is TGTGCCAGCAGCAGGGACAGGGGAACCCTCTCCTACGAGCAGTACTTC.

V usage is TRBV2 and J usage is TRBJ2-5; 12 bases are a match to TRBD2. From germline, CDR1 is SNHLY and CDR2 FYNNEI. The CDR3 spans 15 residues. V was clipped by 4 bases and J by 2 bases; unmatched bases: 2. The CDR3, as DNA: TGTGCCAGCAGTGGGCTAGCGGGGGGGCAAGAGACCCAGTACTTC. Residues: CASSGLAGGQETQYF.